These T cell receptor beta chains were read from a single sample in a study of blood T cell repertoires in COVID-19. Using immunoSEQ multiplex PCR, the repertoire was profiled, and TCRdb retains in-frame clones only, with some absent. The sample has 400,000 to 450,000 clones, roughly 90% seen once. Sequencing was performed on peripheral blood. The receptors stem from a man aged 18 to 29 with COVID-19, enrolled during active disease. Both conserved end residues are part of each CDR3. The D gene is left open where the match is weak. Not all rows give a size; the values are once, few, many and, for expanded clones, a class.

CDR3aa: CASQSSEETQYF
CDR3nt: TGTGCCAGCCAGTCTTCTGAAGAGACCCAGTACTTC
v_gene: TRBV24-1
len: 12
abundance: -
d_gene: -
j_gene: TRBJ2-5

CDR3aa: CASSLVGGEHGYTF
CDR3nt: TGTGCCAGCAGCTTGGTTGGAGGGGAACATGGCTACACCTTC
v_gene: TRBV5-4
len: 14
abundance: -
d_gene: -
j_gene: TRBJ1-2

CDR3aa: CATVRDYGETQYF
CDR3nt: TGTGCGACGGTGCGGGACTACGGAGAGACCCAGTACTTC
v_gene: TRBV15
len: 13
abundance: -
d_gene: TRBD2
j_gene: TRBJ2-5

CDR3aa: CASSQGFRNTANYGYTF
CDR3nt: TGTGCCAGCAGCCAAGGATTCCGTAACACAGCTAACTATGGCTACACCTTC
v_gene: TRBV3-1/TRBV3-2
len: 17
abundance: -
d_gene: -
j_gene: TRBJ1-2

CDR3aa: CASSPWVGEAYGYTF
CDR3nt: TGTGCCAGCAGCCCCTGGGTAGGGGAGGCCTATGGCTACACCTTC
v_gene: TRBV7-8
len: 15
abundance: few
d_gene: -
j_gene: TRBJ1-2

CDR3aa: CASSLGNRGTNQPQHF
CDR3nt: TGTGCCAGCAGCTTAGGAAACAGGGGAACCAATCAGCCCCAGCATTTT
v_gene: TRBV7-6
len: 16
abundance: few
d_gene: TRBD1
j_gene: TRBJ1-5

CDR3aa: CASSLVSFYEQYF
CDR3nt: TGCGCCAGCAGCTTGGTTTCGTTTTACGAGCAGTACTTC
v_gene: TRBV5-1
len: 13
abundance: -
d_gene: -
j_gene: TRBJ2-7

CDR3aa: CASSTRQGPYEQYF
CDR3nt: TGTGCCAGCAGCACTCGACAGGGACCCTACGAGCAGTACTTC
v_gene: TRBV7-9
len: 14
abundance: -
d_gene: TRBD1
j_gene: TRBJ2-7

CDR3aa: CASSMPSRNTGELFF
CDR3nt: TGTGCCAGTAGTATGCCCAGTCGGAACACCGGGGAGCTGTTTTTT
v_gene: TRBV19
len: 15
abundance: -
d_gene: -
j_gene: TRBJ2-2

CDR3aa: CASSGAGTSGTYEQYF
CDR3nt: TGTGCCAGCAGCGGAGCCGGGACTAGCGGTACCTACGAGCAGTACTTC
v_gene: TRBV7-9
len: 16
abundance: -
d_gene: TRBD2
j_gene: TRBJ2-7

CDR3aa: CASSLRPGGSSQYF
CDR3nt: TGTGCCAGCAGCCTCCGGCCGGGAGGATCGTCCCAGTACTTC
v_gene: TRBV9
len: 14
abundance: -
d_gene: TRBD2
j_gene: TRBJ2-5

CDR3aa: CASSLRVQPQHF
CDR3nt: TGTGCCAGCAGTTTGAGGGTACAGCCCCAGCATTTT
v_gene: TRBV28
len: 12
abundance: -
d_gene: -
j_gene: TRBJ1-5

CDR3aa: CASSQGSRGSYNEQFF
CDR3nt: TGCGCCAGCAGCCAAGGTTCGCGGGGGAGTTACAATGAGCAGTTCTTC
v_gene: TRBV4-1
len: 16
abundance: few
d_gene: TRBD2
j_gene: TRBJ2-1

CDR3aa: CASSLAVTGSGELFF
CDR3nt: TGCGCCAGCAGCTTGGCGGTTACAGGTTCCGGGGAGCTGTTTTTT
v_gene: TRBV5-1
len: 15
abundance: -
d_gene: -
j_gene: TRBJ2-2

CDR3aa: CASSWGTGGENYGYTF
CDR3nt: TGTGCCAGCAGTTGGGGGACAGGGGGGGAAAACTATGGCTACACCTTC
v_gene: TRBV28
len: 16
abundance: -
d_gene: TRBD1
j_gene: TRBJ1-2